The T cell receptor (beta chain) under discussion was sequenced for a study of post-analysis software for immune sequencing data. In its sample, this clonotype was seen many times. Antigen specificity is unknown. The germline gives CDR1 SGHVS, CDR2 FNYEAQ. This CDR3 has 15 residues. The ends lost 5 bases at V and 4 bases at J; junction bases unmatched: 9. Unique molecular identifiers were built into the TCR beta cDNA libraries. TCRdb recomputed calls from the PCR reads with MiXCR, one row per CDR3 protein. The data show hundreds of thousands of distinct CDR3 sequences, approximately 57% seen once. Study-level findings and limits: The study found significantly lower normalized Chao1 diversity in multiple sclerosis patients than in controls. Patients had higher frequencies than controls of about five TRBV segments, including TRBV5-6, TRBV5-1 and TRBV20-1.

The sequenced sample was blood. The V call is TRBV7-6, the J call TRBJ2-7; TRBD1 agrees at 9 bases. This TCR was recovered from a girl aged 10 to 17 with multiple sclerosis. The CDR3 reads CASSRPGQGSYEQYF. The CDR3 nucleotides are TGTGCCAGCAGCCGACCGGGACAGGGCTCTTACGAGCAGTACTTC.